This TCR beta chain comes out of a study of blood T cells in healthy people across ages. PCR was performed a second time for about 7 to 12 cycles using a sample-barcoded 5' primer and a J-beta primer mix. TCRdb independently ran MiXCR on the 5' RACE reads; one entry per CDR3 protein. This table holds approximately 730,000 distinct CDR3 sequences, 35% to 45% found once. The CDR3 contains 14 residues. V shed 8 bases, J shed 4 bases, and the junction held 9 bases outside the gene matches. Germline CDR1 reads MDHEN; CDR2 reads SYDVKM. The gene calls are TRBV28 and TRBJ2-3; TRBD2 aligns across 7 bases. Material for sequencing was blood. This TCR was recovered from an older woman in good health. As DNA, the CDR3 is TGTGCCAGCTCAAAGGGGCTAGCGGCAGATACGCAGTATTTT. Amino acids: CASSKGLAADTQYF.